This is a list of T cell receptor beta chains from one sample in a study of blood T cell repertoires in COVID-19. Assay: immunoSEQ multiplex PCR; the TCRdb copy retains only in-frame clones and omits some. The sample records about 120,000 clones, over 75% being singletons. The sequencing sample was made of peripheral blood. Every receptor here comes from a man aged 80 or over with active or convalescent COVID-19. Both conserved end residues are part of each CDR3. D genes are given only for firm matches. Some rows mark clone size as missing; the rest say once, few, many or name a class of expanded clone.

D	J	V	size	DNA	CDR3
-	TRBJ2-7	TRBV7-9	many	TGTGCCAGCAGCTTAGAGTGGGCAGAAGTGGGCAACGAGCAGTACTTC	CASSLEWAEVGNEQYF
-	TRBJ2-1	TRBV27	-	TGTGCCAGCAGTCCCCGGTTTGAGGCATACAATGAGCAGTTCTTC	CASSPRFEAYNEQFF
TRBD1	TRBJ2-7	TRBV5-1	-	TGCGCCAGCAGCGAACAGGGGTACGAGCAGTACTTC	CASSEQGYEQYF
-	TRBJ2-5	TRBV6-6	-	TGTGCCAGCAGTTACCAGCCAGCGCTGGAGACCCAGTACTTC	CASSYQPALETQYF
TRBD2	TRBJ2-1	TRBV5-4	once	TGTGCCAGCAGCTTAAATTCGGGGGGGGACTACAATGAGCAGTTCTTC	CASSLNSGGDYNEQFF
-	TRBJ1-6	TRBV19	few	TGTGCCAGTAGTTACGCGGGGGGCCGCGGGTCACCCCTCCACTTT	CASSYAGGRGSPLHF
TRBD1	TRBJ1-2	TRBV2	once	TGTGCCAGCATACGGCCCGGGACAGGCTATGGCTACACCTTC	CASIRPGTGYGYTF
-	TRBJ2-3	TRBV29-1	few	TGCAGCGTTGAAGGCCCTCTGCGACAGGCAGATACGCAGTATTTT	CSVEGPLRQADTQYF
TRBD1	TRBJ2-7	TRBV29-1	-	TGCAGCGTCCGGACAGGGTGGGAGCAGTACTTC	CSVRTGWEQYF
TRBD1	TRBJ1-6	TRBV10-3	-	TGTGCCATCAGCCTGACAGGGGGCAGTTCACCCCTCCACTTT	CAISLTGGSSPLHF
TRBD2	TRBJ2-3	TRBV7-9	-	TGTGCCATACCTAGCGGGACGGGAGATACGCAGTATTTT	CAIPSGTGDTQYF
TRBD1	TRBJ1-5	TRBV24-1	-	TGTGCCACCAGTGACTCGGGACAGTATAGCAATCAGCCCCAGCATTTT	CATSDSGQYSNQPQHF
-	TRBJ1-2	TRBV7-2	-	TGTGCCAGCAGCTTAGTGGGGCCGACTAACTATGGCTACACCTTC	CASSLVGPTNYGYTF
-	TRBJ2-1	TRBV11-3	-	TGTGCCAGCAGCTTTGGGCAGGTTTCCTACAATGAGCAGTTCTTC	CASSFGQVSYNEQFF
-	TRBJ2-1	TRBV7-3	-	TGTGCCAGCAGCGCCTATTTTTACAATGAGCAGTTCTTC	CASSAYFYNEQFF
-	TRBJ1-2	TRBV21-1	-	TGTGCCAGCAGGGACAGACCCTATGGCTACACCTTC	CASRDRPYGYTF
-	TRBJ1-2	TRBV5-5	-	TGTGCCAGCAGCTCAGGAGACAGCATCTCCTATGGCTACACCTTC	CASSSGDSISYGYTF
-	TRBJ1-2	TRBV4-2	-	TGTGCCAGCAGCCAAGTTGACAGAGCTAACTATGGCTACACCTTC	CASSQVDRANYGYTF
-	TRBJ1-3	TRBV29-1	-	TGCAGCGTGCGACCCCAGGGGTCTGGAAACACCATATATTTT	CSVRPQGSGNTIYF
-	TRBJ1-1	TRBV11-3	-	TGTGCCAGCAGCTTAGGTGGAGGCAGGTCGGCGAGTGAAGCTTTCTTT	CASSLGGGRSASEAFF
TRBD2	TRBJ2-1	TRBV6-4	-	TGTGCCAGCAGTGAGCGGGAGGGCCCGGGCTATGAGCAGTTCTTC	CASSEREGPGYEQFF
TRBD1	TRBJ2-7	TRBV5-1	-	TGCGCCAGCAGCTTGGACGGGACAGCGACCTCCTACGAGCAGTACTTC	CASSLDGTATSYEQYF
-	TRBJ1-2	TRBV2	-	TGTGCCAGCAGCCCTCCGGGGGGGCCTAGCTCATATGGCTACACCTTC	CASSPPGGPSSYGYTF
TRBD2	TRBJ2-2	TRBV2	-	TGTGCCAGGGTGGGACTAGCGGGGGAAATGGTTGACACCGGGGAGCTGTTTTTT	CARVGLAGEMVDTGELFF
-	TRBJ2-7	TRBV30	-	TGTGCCTGGAGTTTGGGCTCTTACGAGCAGTACTTC	CAWSLGSYEQYF
-	TRBJ2-2	TRBV5-1	-	TGCGCCAGCAGGGTGGGGCAACAGAGCGCCGGGGAGCTGTTTTTT	CASRVGQQSAGELFF
TRBD2	TRBJ2-5	TRBV19	once	TGTGCCAGTAAGGGTAGCGGGAGGGGTGGCCAAGAGACCCAGTACTTC	CASKGSGRGGQETQYF
-	TRBJ1-3	TRBV18	-	TGTGCCAGCTCCCCGCTAAGGGCGGGGGCTGGAAACACCATATATTTT	CASSPLRAGAGNTIYF
-	TRBJ1-2	TRBV6-1	-	TGTGCCAGCAGTGAAAGTCTGTGGGCCGGGGATGGTGGCTACACCTTC	CASSESLWAGDGGYTF
-	TRBJ2-5	TRBV3-1/TRBV3-2	-	TGTGCCAGCAGCCAAGCGGAGACCCAGTACTTC	CASSQAETQYF
-	TRBJ1-5	TRBV3-1/TRBV3-2	-	TGTGCCAGCAGCCAAGATGGCCAGCCCCAGCATTTT	CASSQDGQPQHF
-	TRBJ1-5	TRBV4-3	-	TGCGCCAGCAGCCAAGAGTGGGGGGGGAATCAGCCCCAGCATTTT	CASSQEWGGNQPQHF
-	TRBJ2-7	TRBV27	-	TGTGCCAGCAGTTTAATTAGCGCGGACGAGCAGTACTTC	CASSLISADEQYF
TRBD1	TRBJ1-1	TRBV7-2	-	TGTGCCAGCAGCTTGTGGCAGGGGGGCACTGAAGCTTTCTTT	CASSLWQGGTEAFF
TRBD2	TRBJ2-3	TRBV7-2	-	TGTGCCAGCAGCTTTAGCGGGGCATATACCCGCACAGATACGCAGTATTTT	CASSFSGAYTRTDTQYF
-	TRBJ2-3	TRBV19	once	TGTGCCACCAGACCGGGGGGCACAGATACGCAGTATTTT	CATRPGGTDTQYF
-	TRBJ1-2	TRBV10-3	-	TGTGCCATCAGTGACAGGTCCTCCGACTATGGCTACACCTTC	CAISDRSSDYGYTF
-	TRBJ2-7	TRBV21-1	-	TGTGCCAGCAGCAAAATAGATCGCTCTACTAGCGGGTCGTACGAGCAGTACTTC	CASSKIDRSTSGSYEQYF
-	TRBJ2-7	TRBV6-2/TRBV6-3	few	TGTGCCAGCAGTTTACTAGAAATCTACGAGCAGTACTTC	CASSLLEIYEQYF
TRBD1	TRBJ2-5	TRBV25-1	once	TGTGCCAGCAGTTCCGCCGGGACAGGGGGAAGAGAGACCCAGTACTTC	CASSSAGTGGRETQYF
-	TRBJ2-7	TRBV28	once	TGTGCCAGCAGTTTTAAGGGGGCGGGACAGCCCTACGAGCAGTACTTC	CASSFKGAGQPYEQYF
TRBD2	TRBJ2-2	TRBV7-9	-	TGTGCCAGCAGGCTAACTAGCGGGACGAACACCGGGGAGCTGTTTTTT	CASRLTSGTNTGELFF
TRBD1	TRBJ1-1	TRBV19	-	TGTGCCAGTAGTACGACAGGGGACACTGAAGCTTTCTTT	CASSTTGDTEAFF
TRBD1	TRBJ1-5	TRBV7-6	-	TGTGCCAGCAGCTTGGGACAGGGGGGGCGAAGCAATCAGCCCCAGCATTTT	CASSLGQGGRSNQPQHF
TRBD2	TRBJ2-5	TRBV2	-	TGTGCCAGCAGTGACCGGCGGGGGGGCCAAGAGACCCAGTACTTC	CASSDRRGGQETQYF
-	TRBJ1-2	TRBV12-3/TRBV12-4	once	TGTGCCAGCAGTTTAAGAGGGTTCTATGGCTACACCTTC	CASSLRGFYGYTF